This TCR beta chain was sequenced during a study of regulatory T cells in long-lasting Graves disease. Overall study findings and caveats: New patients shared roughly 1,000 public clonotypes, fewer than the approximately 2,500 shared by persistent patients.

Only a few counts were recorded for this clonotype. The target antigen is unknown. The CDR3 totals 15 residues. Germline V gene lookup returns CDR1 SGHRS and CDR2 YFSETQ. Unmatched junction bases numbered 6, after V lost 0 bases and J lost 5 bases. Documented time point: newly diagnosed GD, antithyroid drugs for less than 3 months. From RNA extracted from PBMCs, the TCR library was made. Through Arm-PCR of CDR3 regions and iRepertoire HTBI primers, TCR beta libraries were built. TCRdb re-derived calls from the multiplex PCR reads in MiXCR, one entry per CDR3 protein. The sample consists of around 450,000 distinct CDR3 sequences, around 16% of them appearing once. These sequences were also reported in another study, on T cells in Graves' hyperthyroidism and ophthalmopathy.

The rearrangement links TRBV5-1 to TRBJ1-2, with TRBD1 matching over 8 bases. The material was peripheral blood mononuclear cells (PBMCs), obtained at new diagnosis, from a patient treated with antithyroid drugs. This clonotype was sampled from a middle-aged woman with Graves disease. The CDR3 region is CASSLGQGAGYGYTF. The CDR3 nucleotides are TGCGCCAGCAGCTTGGGGCAGGGGGCTGGATATGGCTACACCTTC.